This passage covers 21 T cell receptor beta chains from one sample sequenced in a study of siplizumab effects on memory and regulatory T cells. Here immunoSEQ multiplex PCR was the method, and the copy in TCRdb shows in-frame clones only, minus some. Here the sample spans about 64,000 clones, just over 95% being singletons. Sequencing used naive CD8+ T cells sorted from blood. The receptors come from a human donor in good health.

The J gene is TRBJ2-1, the V gene TRBV9; a possible D gene is TRBD1 (5 bases). Germline V gives CDR1 SGDLS, CDR2 YYNGEE. The V and J ends lost 0 bases and 9 bases respectively, with 10 bases between them. CDR3 length equals 13 residues. CDR3 nucleotide sequence: TGTGCCAGCAGCGTAGCAGGGTTCAGTGAGCAGTTCTTC. This sequence encodes CASSVAGFSEQFF. The whole variable domain, filled in from reference TRBV9 and TRBJ2-1, reads DSGVTQTPKHLITATGQRVTLRCSPRSGDLSVYWYQQSLDQGLQFLIQYYNGEERAKGNILERFSAQQFPDLHSELNLSSLELGDSALYFCASSVAGFSEQFFGPGTRLTVL.

V gene TRBV9 combines with J gene TRBJ1-3; D may be TRBD1 (5 bases). V lost 4 bases to trimming and J lost 0 bases, with 8 bases between them. Looked up from germline, CDR1 is SGDLS and CDR2 is YYNGEE. CDR3 length: 14 residues. Here the CDR3 DNA reads TGTGCCAGCAGCCCGGGGGACTCTGGAAACACCATATATTTT. Its translation: CASSPGDSGNTIYF. Together with reference TRBV9 and TRBJ1-3, the CDR3 gives the full variable domain: DSGVTQTPKHLITATGQRVTLRCSPRSGDLSVYWYQQSLDQGLQFLIQYYNGEERAKGNILERFSAQQFPDLHSELNLSSLELGDSALYFCASSPGDSGNTIYFGEGSWLTVV.

J is TRBJ2-1 and V is TRBV28; 8 bases are shared with TRBD2. V dropped 6 bases and J dropped 0; count of bases not matched to a gene: 7. CDR1 is MDHEN, CDR2 SYDVKM, per germline. CDR3 length: 16 residues. The CDR3: CASSSTSGRSYNEQFF. The CDR3 DNA follows: TGTGCCAGCAGCTCCACTAGCGGCCGCTCCTACAATGAGCAGTTCTTC.

V is TRBV9 and J is TRBJ1-3; perhaps TRBD1 as D (5 bases). Between the trimmed V and J ends, which lost 5 bases and 0 bases, there was a span of 12 bases. CDR1 and CDR2 (germline): SGDLS, YYNGEE. The CDR3 has 15 amino acids. The CDR3 DNA is TGTGCCAGCAGTGACAGTGGGAACTCTGGAAACACCATATATTTT. Translated: CASSDSGNSGNTIYF.

The rearrangement uses TRBV10-1 and TRBJ2-2; no firm D call. CDR1 is WNHNN and CDR2 is SYGVQD in the germline V gene (reference sequence). Trimming stripped 2 bases from V and 4 bases from J, with 8 bases between. This CDR3 is 14 amino acids long. As DNA, the CDR3 is TGCGCCAGCAGTGAGACCGAGACCACCGGGGAGCTGTTTTTT. Protein product: CASSETETTGELFF.

Comments on this clone: Other DNA sequences from this sample encode an identical CDR3 as well. The chain has TRBV9 and TRBJ2-7; the D gene is possibly TRBD2 (6 bases). Germline V gene data show CDR1 as SGDLS and CDR2 as YYNGEE. V was pared by 0 bases and J by 4 bases, with 11 bases between. CDR3 length: 14 residues. CDR3 amino acids: CASSVGGGTYEQYF. In DNA, the CDR3 is TGTGCCAGCAGCGTAGGTGGGGGGACTTACGAGCAGTACTTC.

The chain has TRBV9 and TRBJ2-3, with 9 bases lining up with TRBD2. This CDR3 spans 17 amino acids. Per the germline V gene, CDR1 is SGDLS and CDR2 is YYNGEE. After removal of 0 bases from V and 4 bases from J, the junction contained 9 bases not matched to a gene. This chain's CDR3 is CASSVGGGRGGADTQYF. The CDR3 nucleotides read TGTGCCAGCAGCGTAGGAGGAGGGCGGGGGGGCGCAGATACGCAGTATTTT.

V is TRBV29-1 and J is TRBJ2-7; the D call may be TRBD1 or TRBD2 (6 bases each). This CDR3 has 14 amino acids. Germline CDR1 SQVTM, CDR2 ANQGSEA. V was trimmed by 6 bases and J by 0 bases, leaving 15 bases between them. The CDR3 DNA reads as TGCAGCGTGGAGGGGGGTTACCACTCCTACGAGCAGTACTTC. Its translation: CSVEGGYHSYEQYF.

This sequence joins TRBV6-5 and TRBJ2-3; 7 nucleotides agree with TRBD1. This CDR3 is built from 14 residues. The V and J ends lost 7 bases and 2 bases, in that order; junction bases with no gene match: 6. Germline V CDR1 and CDR2: MNHEY, SVGAGI. The CDR3 here is CASTLTGPTDTQYF. In DNA, the CDR3 is TGTGCCAGCACCTTGACAGGGCCCACAGATACGCAGTATTTT.

The chain links TRBV19 to TRBJ1-6; tentatively, D is TRBD1 (6 bases). The germline V gene encodes CDR1 LNHDA and CDR2 SQIVND (reference sequence). There are 13 residues in the CDR3. V lost 7 bases and J 7 bases, leaving 11 bases between the germline ends. CDR3 bases: TGTGCCAGTAAACAGGGAGGGAATTCACCCCTCCACTTT. It codes for CASKQGGNSPLHF.

The rearrangement links TRBV7-9 to TRBJ1-4; no definite D call. CDR3 size: 14 residues. Trimming took 1 base from V and 3 from J, leaving 6 bases between them. CDR1 and CDR2 (germline): SEHNR, FQNEAQ (reference sequence). For the CDR3, the DNA is TGTGCCAGCAGCTTAGTTTTCGCTAATGAAAAACTGTTTTTT. It is translated as CASSLVFANEKLFF.

The chain uses TRBV6-6 and TRBJ2-7; weak D call: TRBD1 (5 bases). Germline CDR1 MNHNY, CDR2 SVGAGI (reference sequence). Trimming removed 6 bases at V and 2 bases at J, with 20 bases between. The CDR3 is 16 amino acids. Here the CDR3 reads CASSIPRTTEPYEQYF. Written as DNA, the CDR3 is TGTGCCAGCAGCATTCCAAGAACGACAGAACCCTACGAGCAGTACTTC.

The J gene is TRBJ1-2, the V gene TRBV6-1; D is perhaps TRBD1 (6 bases). This CDR3 contains 14 residues. The germline CDR1 and CDR2 sequences are MNHNS and SASEGT. Trimming stripped 2 bases from V and 7 bases from J, with 14 bases between. The CDR3 nucleotides read TGTGCCAGCAGTGAACCCGCAGGGGCTGGTGGCTACACCTTC. It encodes CASSEPAGAGGYTF.

CDR3 region: CASSELSGGWYEQYF. CDR3 bases: TGTGCCAGCAGTGAATTAAGCGGGGGTTGGTACGAGCAGTACTTC. The rearrangement joins TRBV6-1 to TRBJ2-7, with 8 bases that match TRBD2. CDR3 size: 15 residues. Per germline, CDR1 MNHNS and CDR2 SASEGT. The V segment lost 2 bases and the J segment 4 bases; nucleotides outside the gene matches: 7.

The chain couples TRBV19 to TRBJ1-5, with D unclear. V lost 3 bases, J lost 5 bases, and 8 bases lay in between. Germline V gene sequence: CDR1 LNHDA, CDR2 SQIVND (reference sequence). The CDR3 runs 13 residues. In nucleotides, the CDR3 is TGTGCCAGTAGTATCCGGGTTCATCAGCCCCAGCATTTT. Amino acids: CASSIRVHQPQHF.

The rearrangement joins TRBV5-6 to TRBJ1-1, with TRBD1 as a possible D gene (6 bases). The germline V gene encodes CDR1 SGHDT and CDR2 YYEEEE. The CDR3 contains 14 residues. V lost 0 bases, J lost 6 bases, and 12 bases lay in between. Here the CDR3 reads CASSLAGGIAEAFF. CDR3 nucleotides: TGTGCCAGCAGCTTGGCGGGGGGCATCGCTGAAGCTTTCTTT. The whole variable domain, remainder taken from reference TRBV5-6 and TRBJ1-1, is DAGVTQSPTHLIKTRGQQVTLRCSPKSGHDTVSWYQQALGQGPQFIFQYYEEEERQRGNFPDRFSGHQFPNYSSELNVNALLLGDSALYLCASSLAGGIAEAFFGQGTRLTVV.

The chain is built from TRBV12-5 and TRBJ2-7; 10 bases match TRBD2. CDR1 LGHNT and CDR2 FRNRAP come from the germline V gene. The CDR3 consists of 19 residues. V lost 1 base to trimming and J lost 7 bases; unmatched junction nucleotides: 19. CDR3 protein: CASGLALLSGQRGGAEQYF. The CDR3 DNA reads TGTGCTAGTGGTTTGGCCCTCCTTTCGGGGCAGCGGGGGGGCGCGGAGCAGTACTTC. The full variable domain, with the rest looked up from reference TRBV12-5 and TRBJ2-7, is DARVTQTPRHKVTEMGQEVTMRCQPILGHNTVFWYRQTMMQGLELLAYFRNRAPLDDSGMPKDRFSAEMPDATLATLKIQPSEPRDSAVYFCASGLALLSGQRGGAEQYFGPGTRLTVT.

V gene TRBV19 combines with J gene TRBJ1-2; D call uncertain. Trimming pared 4 bases from V and 5 bases from J, leaving 5 bases between. Germline CDR1 is LNHDA and CDR2 is SQIVND (reference sequence). The CDR3 is 11 amino acids. CDR3 DNA: TGTGCCAGTAGTAAATCTTATGGCTACACCTTC. Translated: CASSKSYGYTF.

This chain connects TRBV15 to TRBJ1-6; 9 bases line up with TRBD1. Germline assignment: CDR1 LNHNV and CDR2 YYDKDF (reference sequence). This CDR3 region has 15 residues. V was pared by 5 bases and J by 6 bases, with 5 bases of the junction left unmatched. The CDR3 DNA follows: TGTGCCACCAGCCCAGACAGGGGGGCTAATTCACCCCTCCACTTT. It specifies CATSPDRGANSPLHF.

This clone was observed once. The rearrangement uses TRBV27 and TRBJ2-7, with 10 positions matching TRBD2. The CDR3 has 17 residues. Trimming took 5 bases from V and 0 from J; bases not matched to a gene: 10. The germline V gene has CDR1 MNHEY and CDR2 SMNVEV (reference sequence). The CDR3: CASSTSTSGVSSYEQYF. The CDR3 DNA reads TGTGCCAGCAGTACCTCAACTAGCGGGGTGAGCTCCTACGAGCAGTACTTC.

The gene calls are TRBV9 and TRBJ1-6; the match to TRBD1 covers 8 bases. Germline loops: CDR1 SGDLS, CDR2 YYNGEE. J gave up 3 bases and V 5 bases, and 4 bases lay outside the gene matches. The CDR3 spans 15 residues. CDR3: CASRGGQGYNSPLHF. The CDR3 DNA reads as TGTGCCAGCAGGGGAGGACAGGGCTATAATTCACCCCTCCACTTT.